What follows are 29 T cell receptor beta chains derived from one specimen sequenced in a study of PD-1 blockade in mismatch repair-deficient tumors. The protocol was immunoSEQ multiplex PCR, while the TCRdb copy is restricted to in-frame clones and leaves out a portion. The table lists around 120,000 clones, around nine tenths of them singletons. The starting material was peripheral blood, obtained approximately 69 weeks after starting pembrolizumab. These receptors came from an adult with mismatch repair-deficient cancer.

J is TRBJ2-5 and V is TRBV4-2, with D maybe TRBD1 (6 bases). Germline loops: CDR1 LGHNA, CDR2 YNFKEQ. The V gene lost 4 bases and the J gene lost 4 bases, with 7 bases spanning the gap. The CDR3 spans 12 residues. Written as DNA, the CDR3 is TGTGCCAGCAGCCCACAGGGAGAGACCCAGTACTTC. The encoded protein is CASSPQGETQYF.

This clone was picked up a small number of times. The rearrangement links TRBV2 to TRBJ2-7, with unresolved D. Trimming pared 2 bases from V and 3 bases from J, leaving 11 bases between. The CDR3 consists of 14 residues. CDR1 and CDR2 from the germline V gene are SNHLY and FYNNEI. DNA for the CDR3: TGTGCCAGCAGTGAAAAGGGTTGGGGCTACGAGCAGTACTTC. Amino acids: CASSEKGWGYEQYF.

V usage is TRBV19 and J usage is TRBJ1-5, with 9 nucleotides matching TRBD1. The CDR3 sequence is 14 residues long. Trimming took 8 bases from V and 7 from J; bases not matched to a gene: 9. Germline CDR1 LNHDA, CDR2 SQIVND (reference sequence). CDR3 in amino acids: CASGTGRGGQPQHF. The CDR3 DNA is TGTGCCAGTGGGACAGGGAGGGGCGGACAGCCCCAGCATTTT.

This clone has just a few counts. The V gene is TRBV29-1, the J gene TRBJ1-5; TRBD1 agrees at 9 bases. CDR1 is SQVTM and CDR2 is ANQGSEA in the germline V gene. The V and J ends lost 6 bases and 2 bases, in that order; junction bases with no gene match: 2. This CDR3 spans 13 amino acids. CDR3 sequence: CSVQGAGNQPQHF. In DNA, the CDR3 is TGCAGCGTACAGGGGGCCGGCAATCAGCCCCAGCATTTT.

The chain links TRBV6-6 to TRBJ2-7; TRBD1 is a possible D gene (7 bases). The germline CDR1 and CDR2 sequences are MNHNY and SVGAGI (reference sequence). The CDR3 length is 16 residues. V dropped 0 bases and J dropped 2 bases, with 14 bases sitting between them. The CDR3 bases are TGTGCCAGCAGTTACTCCCCGGACAGGACTACCTACGAGCAGTACTTC. Translation gives CASSYSPDRTTYEQYF.

The chain is built from TRBV10-2 and TRBJ2-7, with D possibly matching TRBD1 (5 bases). The germline CDR1 and CDR2 sequences are WSHSY and SAAADI. The CDR3 spans 12 residues. The V end was cut by 6 bases, the J end by 4 bases, with 10 bases between. CDR3 protein: CASSQGVYEQYF. In nucleotides, the CDR3 is TGCGCCAGCAGCCAAGGGGTGTACGAGCAGTACTTC.

The rearrangement joins TRBV7-9 to TRBJ1-1; 7 bases line up with TRBD1. J was trimmed by 3 bases and V by 4 bases; bases with no gene match: 8. Germline V gene data show CDR1 as SEHNR and CDR2 as FQNEAQ (reference sequence). This CDR3 comprises 15 residues. CDR3 protein: CASSSPGGLYTEAFF. DNA of the CDR3: TGTGCCAGCAGCTCGCCAGGGGGGCTGTACACTGAAGCTTTCTTT. Based on the CDR3 plus reference TRBV7-9 and TRBJ1-1, the full variable domain is DTGVSQNPRHKITKRGQNVTFRCDPISEHNRLYWYRQTLGQGPEFLTYFQNEAQLEKSRLLSDRFSAERPKGSFSTLEIQRTEQGDSAMYLCASSSPGGLYTEAFFGQGTRLTVV.

The chain joins TRBV9 to TRBJ1-2; TRBD1 might be the D (6 bases). V dropped 5 bases and J dropped 7 bases, with 18 bases sitting between them. This CDR3 region has 14 residues. The V gene's germline CDR1 is SGDLS and CDR2 YYNGEE. The DNA of the CDR3 is TGTGCCAGCAGTGGCGACAGGCTGGTGGGTGGCTACACCTTC. Translating it yields CASSGDRLVGGYTF.

The gene calls are TRBV4-1 and TRBJ1-3; no firm D call. V gave up 0 bases and J gave up 0 bases, with 6 bases separating them. The germline V gene encodes CDR1 MGHRA and CDR2 YSYEKL. The CDR3 consists of 15 residues. The CDR3 loop is CASSQEPISGNTIYF. In nucleotides, the CDR3 is TGCGCCAGCAGCCAAGAACCTATCTCTGGAAACACCATATATTTT.

The chain recombines TRBV30 with TRBJ1-3, with a weak D call TRBD1 (6 bases). Germline V gene sequence: CDR1 GTSNPN, CDR2 SVGIG (reference sequence). The V end was cut by 0 bases, the J end by 0 bases, with 15 bases between. CDR3 length: 17 amino acids. Written as DNA, the CDR3 is TGTGCCTGGAGTGTAGGGGGGGCCAGGGACTCTGGAAACACCATATATTTT. Translation: CAWSVGGARDSGNTIYF.

The chain carries TRBV4-2 and TRBJ2-7; perhaps TRBD1 as D (5 bases). Trimming removed 2 bases at V and 3 bases at J, with 17 bases between. The CDR3 has 16 amino acids. Germline CDR1 is LGHNA and CDR2 is YNFKEQ. This CDR3 reads CASSQIAGLQDYEQYF. DNA for the CDR3: TGTGCCAGCAGCCAAATAGCCGGGCTACAGGACTACGAGCAGTACTTC.

The rearrangement links TRBV12-5 to TRBJ1-5, with D possibly matching TRBD1 (6 bases). This CDR3 has 16 residues. Germline V gene lookup returns CDR1 LGHNT and CDR2 FRNRAP. The V gene lost 6 bases and the J gene lost 4 bases, with 19 bases spanning the gap. The CDR3 DNA reads as TGTGCTAGTGGACCAGTTAGGGGGACACCTAATCAGCCCCAGCATTTT. As protein: CASGPVRGTPNQPQHF.

The V gene is TRBV30, the J gene TRBJ2-7, with D unclear. Looked up from germline, CDR1 is GTSNPN and CDR2 is SVGIG (reference sequence). Trimming shortened V by 0 bases and J by 6 bases, and 9 bases separated the two germline ends. The CDR3 covers 12 residues. The CDR3 DNA is TGTGCCTGGAGTGTTGGGCAGGTCGAGCAGTACTTC. Amino acids: CAWSVGQVEQYF.

V and J are TRBV5-6 and TRBJ2-6; D is unclear. Germline lookup yields CDR1 SGHDT and CDR2 YYEEEE. V was pared by 0 bases and J by 3 bases, with 7 bases between. CDR3 length: 15 residues. CDR3 sequence: CASSLVGYGANVLTF. CDR3 nucleotides: TGTGCCAGCAGCTTGGTGGGGTATGGGGCCAACGTCCTGACTTTC.

The V gene is TRBV5-1, the J gene TRBJ2-7; TRBD2 matches 13 bases. CDR1 and CDR2 from the germline V gene are SGHRS and YFSETQ. This CDR3 has 15 amino acids. Trimming took 2 bases from V and 3 from J; bases not matched to a gene: 2. The CDR3 protein is CASSFGLAGVYEQYF. Written as DNA, the CDR3 is TGCGCCAGCAGCTTTGGACTAGCGGGAGTCTACGAGCAGTACTTC. The full variable domain, rest sourced from reference TRBV5-1 and TRBJ2-7, is KAGVTQTPRYLIKTRGQQVTLSCSPISGHRSVSWYQQTPGQGLQFLFEYFSETQRNKGNFPGRFSGRQFSNSRSEMNVSTLELGDSALYLCASSFGLAGVYEQYFGPGTRLTVT.

The chain recombines TRBV6-5 with TRBJ2-3, with D possibly matching TRBD1 (5 bases). V was clipped by 2 bases and J by 3 bases, with 12 bases between them. From germline, CDR1 is MNHEY and CDR2 SVGAGI. The CDR3 totals 15 residues. The CDR3 loop is CASSYGQGRTDTQYF. CDR3 bases: TGTGCCAGCAGTTACGGTCAGGGTAGGACAGATACGCAGTATTTT.

The chain couples TRBV6-5 to TRBJ2-7; 7 nucleotides agree with TRBD2. The V segment lost 2 bases and the J segment 3 bases; nucleotides outside the gene matches: 4. The CDR3 is 14 residues long. CDR1 MNHEY and CDR2 SVGAGI come from the germline V gene. Written as DNA, the CDR3 is TGTGCCAGCAGTTACCGGCGGGAGAGCTACGAGCAGTACTTC. It specifies CASSYRRESYEQYF.

The J gene is TRBJ2-1, the V gene TRBV28; D might be TRBD1 (6 bases). CDR3 size: 15 residues. Germline CDR1 MDHEN, CDR2 SYDVKM. The ends were cut back, 3 bases at V and 6 bases at J, with 15 bases in the middle. The CDR3 loop reads CASSFSGQGLNEQFF. DNA of the CDR3: TGTGCCAGCAGTTTTTCGGGACAAGGGCTCAATGAGCAGTTCTTC.

This chain connects TRBV27 to TRBJ1-5; tentative D call: TRBD1 (6 bases). Germline loops: CDR1 MNHEY, CDR2 SMNVEV (reference sequence). The CDR3 has 16 residues. Trimming cost V 8 bases and J 0 bases, with 17 bases left between them. CDR3 sequence (DNA): TGTGCCAGCCTTAACCAGGGGTCTTATAGCAATCAGCCCCAGCATTTT. Amino acids: CASLNQGSYSNQPQHF.

The chain couples TRBV19 to TRBJ2-3; 11 bases map to TRBD2. The V segment lost 2 bases and the J segment 0 bases; nucleotides outside the gene matches: 10. The V gene's germline CDR1 is LNHDA and CDR2 SQIVND (reference sequence). The CDR3 loop spans 19 amino acids. The DNA of the CDR3 is TGTGCCAGTAGTATACCTCCGGGACTAGCGGCCCTTAGCACAGATACGCAGTATTTT. Translation: CASSIPPGLAALSTDTQYF. Drawing the rest from reference TRBV19 and TRBJ2-3, the complete variable domain is DGGITQSPKYLFRKEGQNVTLSCEQNLNHDAMYWYRQDPGQGLRLIYYSQIVNDFQKGDIAEGYSVSREKKESFPLTVTSAQKNPTAFYLCASSIPPGLAALSTDTQYFGPGTRLTVL.

The DNA for the CDR3 is TGTGCCAGCAGTTCACACGAGCAGTACTTC. This sequence encodes CASSSHEQYF. The V call is TRBV6-5, the J call TRBJ2-7, with unresolved D. V lost 4 bases and J lost 5, with 3 bases in between. The germline gives CDR1 MNHEY, CDR2 SVGAGI. The CDR3 sequence is 10 residues long.

This clone was counted between two and nine times. CDR3 loop: CAWSRLVYEQYF. DNA for the CDR3: TGTGCCTGGAGCCGACTGGTCTACGAGCAGTACTTC. This chain links TRBV30 with TRBJ2-7; D gene uncertain. V was cut by 3 bases and J by 3 bases, with 9 bases left in between. The CDR3 has 12 residues. The germline V gene encodes CDR1 GTSNPN and CDR2 SVGIG (reference sequence).

V gene TRBV15 combines with J gene TRBJ2-5; possibly TRBD2 for D (6 bases). CDR1 LNHNV and CDR2 YYDKDF come from the germline V gene (reference sequence). Trimming cost V 0 bases and J 0 bases, with 8 bases left between them. This CDR3 has 15 amino acids. The CDR3 nucleotides are TGTGCCACCAGCAGAGATCCGGGGGACCAAGAGACCCAGTACTTC. Translating gives CATSRDPGDQETQYF.

This chain joins TRBV7-8 and TRBJ2-3; 7 nucleotides line up with TRBD2. Per germline, CDR1 SGHVS and CDR2 FQNEAQ. V lost 0 bases to trimming and J lost 4 bases; unmatched junction nucleotides: 7. The CDR3 has 16 amino acids. CDR3 loop: CASSLANSGWPDTQYF. The CDR3 DNA is TGTGCCAGCAGCTTAGCGAATAGCGGGTGGCCAGATACGCAGTATTTT.

The V and J genes are TRBV7-2 and TRBJ2-7; D could derive from TRBD1 or TRBD2 (5 bases each). CDR1 and CDR2 (germline): SGHTA, FQGNSA. Trimming pared 5 bases from V and 2 bases from J, leaving 13 bases between. The CDR3 is 14 amino acids. DNA for the CDR3: TGTGCCAGCAGCCCCAGCGGACACGCCTACGAGCAGTACTTC. Translating gives CASSPSGHAYEQYF.

The chain combines TRBV5-1 with TRBJ2-1; 12 nucleotides match TRBD1. The CDR3 runs to 14 residues. V shed 4 bases, J shed 12 bases, and the junction held 8 bases outside the gene matches. Germline CDR1 and CDR2: SGHRS and YFSETQ. Here the CDR3 DNA reads TGCGCCAGCAGCCCCGGGACAGGGGGCGTAGGGCAGTTCTTC. Encoded protein: CASSPGTGGVGQFF. Drawing the rest from reference TRBV5-1 and TRBJ2-1, the complete variable domain is KAGVTQTPRYLIKTRGQQVTLSCSPISGHRSVSWYQQTPGQGLQFLFEYFSETQRNKGNFPGRFSGRQFSNSRSEMNVSTLELGDSALYLCASSPGTGGVGQFFGPGTRLTVL.

The chain couples TRBV4-1 to TRBJ1-2; D might be TRBD1 (6 bases). The CDR3 has 13 residues. Germline V gene sequence: CDR1 MGHRA, CDR2 YSYEKL. V was trimmed by 1 base and J by 4 bases, leaving 7 bases between them. The CDR3, as DNA: TGCGCCAGCAGCCAAGTGACAGGCTATGGCTACACCTTC. Translation gives CASSQVTGYGYTF.

This sequence joins TRBV27 and TRBJ2-3; 7 bases are shared with TRBD2. CDR3 length: 16 residues. Trimming cost V 5 bases and J 1 base; bases outside gene matches: 9. Germline lookup yields CDR1 MNHEY and CDR2 SMNVEV (reference sequence). CDR3 nucleotides: TGTGCCAGCAGTCCAATCGGGGGAGGGGGCACAGATACGCAGTATTTT. Its translation: CASSPIGGGGTDTQYF.

This sequence joins TRBV7-2 and TRBJ2-7, with 7 bases aligning to TRBD2. This CDR3 is built from 14 residues. The trim removed 1 base at V and 2 bases at J, leaving 2 bases unmatched. The germline gives CDR1 SGHTA, CDR2 FQGNSA. This CDR3 reads CASSLVGTTYEQYF. DNA of the CDR3: TGTGCCAGCAGCTTAGTGGGGACTACCTACGAGCAGTACTTC.